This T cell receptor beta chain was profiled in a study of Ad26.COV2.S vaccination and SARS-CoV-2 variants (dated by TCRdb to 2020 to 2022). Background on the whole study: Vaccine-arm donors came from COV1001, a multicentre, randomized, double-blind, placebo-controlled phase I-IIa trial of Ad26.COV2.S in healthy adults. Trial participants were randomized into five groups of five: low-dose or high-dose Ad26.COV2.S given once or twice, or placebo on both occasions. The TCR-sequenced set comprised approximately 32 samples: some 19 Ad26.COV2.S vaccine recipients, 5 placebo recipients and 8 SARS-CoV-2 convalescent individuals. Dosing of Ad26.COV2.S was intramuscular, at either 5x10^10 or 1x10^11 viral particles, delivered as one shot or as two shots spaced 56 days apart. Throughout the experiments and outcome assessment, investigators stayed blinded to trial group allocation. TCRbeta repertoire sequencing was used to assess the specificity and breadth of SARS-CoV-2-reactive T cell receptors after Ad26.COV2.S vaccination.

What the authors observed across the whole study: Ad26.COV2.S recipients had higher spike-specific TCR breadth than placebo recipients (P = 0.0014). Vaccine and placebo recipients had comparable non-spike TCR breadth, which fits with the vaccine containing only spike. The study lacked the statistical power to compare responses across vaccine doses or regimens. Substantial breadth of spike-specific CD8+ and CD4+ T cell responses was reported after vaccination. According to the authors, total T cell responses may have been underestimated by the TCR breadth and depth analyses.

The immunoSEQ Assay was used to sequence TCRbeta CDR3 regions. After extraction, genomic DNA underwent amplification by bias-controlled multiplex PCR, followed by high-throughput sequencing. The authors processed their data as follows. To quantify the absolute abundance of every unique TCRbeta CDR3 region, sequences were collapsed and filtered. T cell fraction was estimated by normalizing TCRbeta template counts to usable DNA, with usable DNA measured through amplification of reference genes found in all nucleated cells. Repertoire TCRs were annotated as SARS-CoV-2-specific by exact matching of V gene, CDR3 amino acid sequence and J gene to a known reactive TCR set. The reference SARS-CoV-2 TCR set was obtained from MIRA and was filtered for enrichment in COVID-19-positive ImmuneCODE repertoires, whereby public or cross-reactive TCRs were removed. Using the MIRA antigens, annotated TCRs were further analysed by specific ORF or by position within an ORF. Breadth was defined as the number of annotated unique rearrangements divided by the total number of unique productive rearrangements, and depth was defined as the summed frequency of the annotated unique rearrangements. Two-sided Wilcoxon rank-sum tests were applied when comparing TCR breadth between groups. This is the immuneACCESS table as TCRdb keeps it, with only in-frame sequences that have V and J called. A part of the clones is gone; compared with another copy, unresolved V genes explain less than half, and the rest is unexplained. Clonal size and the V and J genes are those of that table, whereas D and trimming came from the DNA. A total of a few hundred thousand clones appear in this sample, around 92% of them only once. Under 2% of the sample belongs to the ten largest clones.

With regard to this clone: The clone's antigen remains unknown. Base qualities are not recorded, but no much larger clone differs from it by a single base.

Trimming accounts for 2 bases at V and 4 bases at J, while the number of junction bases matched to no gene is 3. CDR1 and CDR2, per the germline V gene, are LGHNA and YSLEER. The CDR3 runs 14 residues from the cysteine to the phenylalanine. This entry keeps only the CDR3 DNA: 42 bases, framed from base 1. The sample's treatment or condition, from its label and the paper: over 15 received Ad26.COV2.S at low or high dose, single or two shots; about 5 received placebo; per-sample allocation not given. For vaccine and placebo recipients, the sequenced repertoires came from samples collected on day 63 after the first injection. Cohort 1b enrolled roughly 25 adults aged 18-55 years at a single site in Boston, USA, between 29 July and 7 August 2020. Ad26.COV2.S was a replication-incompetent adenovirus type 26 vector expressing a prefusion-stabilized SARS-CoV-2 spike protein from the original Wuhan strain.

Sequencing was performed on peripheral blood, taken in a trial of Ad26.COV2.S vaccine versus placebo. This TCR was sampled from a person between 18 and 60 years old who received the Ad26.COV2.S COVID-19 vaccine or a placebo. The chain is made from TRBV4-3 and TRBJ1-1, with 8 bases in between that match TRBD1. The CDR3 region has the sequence CASSQYRGGTEAFF. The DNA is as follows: TGCGCCAGCAGCCAATACAGGGGGGGCACTGAAGCTTTCTTT.